The next 25 T cell receptor beta chains were all read from a single sample in a study of blood T cell repertoires in COVID-19. TCRdb keeps only in-frame clones here, not all; method: immunoSEQ multiplex PCR. There are a few hundred thousand clones in the sample; around 83% occur only once, and about 5% lies in the top ten. Sequencing was carried out using PBMCs or T cells enriched from blood (not recorded which). The origin of the receptors is a woman in her fifties or sixties who had recovered from COVID-19.

This clone was seen more than once but under ten times. This chain uses TRBV3-1 (or the pseudogene TRBV3-2) with TRBJ2-2; TRBD2 matches 13 bases. Looked up from germline, CDR1 is LGHDT and CDR2 is YNNKEL (reference sequence). The CDR3 contains 19 residues. Germline trimming cut 4 bases from V and 4 bases from J; bases unmatched to any gene: 12. The CDR3 region has the DNA TGTGCCAGCAGCCGTGCCGGGACTAGCGGGAATCGGGGCACCGGGGAGCTGTTTTTT. Translated, it gives CASSRAGTSGNRGTGELFF.

The chain uses TRBV7-2 and TRBJ1-1, with D unresolved. Germline-derived CDR1 and CDR2 are SGHTA and FQGNSA. The CDR3 covers 13 residues. Trimming pared 3 bases from V and 7 bases from J, leaving 12 bases between. The CDR3 here is CASSFLGIGEAFF. Here the CDR3 DNA reads TGTGCCAGCAGCTTTCTCGGGATCGGTGAAGCTTTCTTT.

This clone has just one count. The chain links TRBV14 to TRBJ1-4, with 8 bases that match TRBD1. From germline, CDR1 is SGHDN and CDR2 FVKESK. Trimming cost V 4 bases and J 8 bases; bases outside gene matches: 9. This CDR3 is built from 15 residues. CDR3 sequence: CASSRQDRANEKLFF. CDR3 coding DNA: TGTGCCAGCAGCCGACAGGACAGGGCGAACGAAAAACTGTTTTTT. The full variable domain, in which reference TRBV14 and TRBJ1-4 provide the parts outside the CDR3, is EAGVTQFPSHSVIEKGQTVTLRCDPISGHDNLYWYRRVMGKEIKFLLHFVKESKQDESGMPNNRFLAERTGGTYSTLKVQPAELEDSGVYFCASSRQDRANEKLFFGSGTQLSVL.

This rearrangement joins TRBV7-9 to TRBJ2-3, with D tentatively TRBD2 (7 bases). V lost 0 bases to trimming and J lost 1 base, with 8 bases between them. Germline-derived CDR1 and CDR2 are SEHNR and FQNEAQ (reference sequence). The CDR3 length is 15 residues. CDR3 sequence (DNA): TGTGCCAGCAGCTTAGCGGGGGGGCGCACAGATACGCAGTATTTT. Amino acid sequence: CASSLAGGRTDTQYF. Variable domain in full (rest from reference TRBV7-9 and TRBJ2-3): DTGVSQNPRHKITKRGQNVTFRCDPISEHNRLYWYRQTLGQGPEFLTYFQNEAQLEKSRLLSDRFSAERPKGSFSTLEIQRTEQGDSAMYLCASSLAGGRTDTQYFGPGTRLTVL.

CDR3 residues: CASSSLWGPDRGRYEQYF. CDR3 coding DNA: TGTGCCAGCAGTTCTTTATGGGGGCCCGACAGGGGTCGGTACGAGCAGTACTTC. The J gene is TRBJ2-7, the V gene TRBV27, with 8 bases that match TRBD1. The V segment lost 4 bases and the J segment 4 bases; nucleotides outside the gene matches: 18. The CDR3 consists of 18 residues. CDR1 and CDR2 (germline): MNHEY, SMNVEV (reference sequence).

CDR3 residues: CASRAGGSTDTQYF. The CDR3 DNA reads TGTGCCAGTAGAGCGGGAGGTTCCACAGATACGCAGTATTTT. J is TRBJ2-3 and V is TRBV19; 9 nucleotides align to TRBD2. V lost 6 bases to trimming and J lost 2 bases; unmatched junction nucleotides: 3. This CDR3 region has 14 residues. Germline CDR1 is LNHDA and CDR2 is SQIVND (reference sequence).

The V call is TRBV7-3, the J call TRBJ1-1; tentative D call: TRBD1 (6 bases). The CDR3 has 17 amino acids. Trimming took off 2 bases at V and 1 base at J, with 17 bases between the two ends. CDR1 is SGHTA, CDR2 FQGTGA, per germline. CDR3 sequence reads: CASSLWGLQGRNTEAFF. In nucleotides, the CDR3 is TGTGCCAGCAGCTTATGGGGACTACAGGGAAGGAACACTGAAGCTTTCTTT.

J is TRBJ2-3 and V is TRBV5-5, with unresolved D. The CDR3 spans 15 residues. In germline, CDR1 is SGHKS, CDR2 YYEKEE (reference sequence). V lost 2 bases, J lost 0 bases, and 10 bases lay in between. The DNA for the CDR3 is TGTGCCAGCAGCTTCGGTCTACCCAGCACAGATACGCAGTATTTT. As protein: CASSFGLPSTDTQYF.

The genes are TRBV28 and TRBJ1-1, with D maybe TRBD1 (5 bases). Per the germline V gene, CDR1 is MDHEN and CDR2 is SYDVKM. CDR3 length: 14 residues. V was shortened by 6 bases and J by 0 bases, with 11 bases between the two germline ends. The CDR3: CASRLRGLNTEAFF. DNA for the CDR3: TGTGCCAGCAGATTAAGGGGCCTGAACACTGAAGCTTTCTTT.

The rearrangement links TRBV6-5 to TRBJ1-5; TRBD1 might be the D (6 bases). V shed 2 bases and J shed 8 bases, with 16 bases lying between them. The CDR3 contains 15 residues. Looked up from germline, CDR1 is MNHEY and CDR2 is SVGAGI. The CDR3: CASSYAGVLSEPQHF. CDR3 nucleotide sequence: TGTGCCAGCAGTTACGCAGGGGTCTTGAGTGAGCCCCAGCATTTT.

This clone was seen a handful of times. This chain uses TRBV6-6 with TRBJ1-1; 10 nucleotides agree with TRBD1. This CDR3 region has 14 residues. Trimming at V came to 6 bases and at J to 1 base, leaving 2 bases not matched to a gene. Germline V gene lookup returns CDR1 MNHNY and CDR2 SVGAGI (reference sequence). Here the CDR3 reads CASRDRGGNTEAFF. CDR3 coding DNA: TGTGCCAGCAGGGACAGGGGGGGGAACACTGAAGCTTTCTTT.

For this clone: Other DNA sequences of this sample code for an identical CDR3. CDR3 amino acids: CASRGTGNYGYTF. DNA for the CDR3: TGTGCCAGCAGGGGAACAGGGAACTATGGCTACACCTTC. This sequence joins TRBV27 and TRBJ1-2; possible D gene TRBD1, 6 bases. Germline values: CDR1 MNHEY, CDR2 SMNVEV (reference sequence). V was trimmed by 6 bases and J by 2 bases, leaving 10 bases between them. The CDR3 runs to 13 residues.

The gene calls are TRBV4-2 and TRBJ1-5; D gene unclear. CDR3 length: 15 residues. Trimming took off 0 bases at V and 1 base at J, with 7 bases between the two ends. Germline CDR1 and CDR2: LGHNA and YNFKEQ. The CDR3 DNA is TGTGCCAGCAGCCAAGACGGGAGGAGCAATCAGCCCCAGCATTTT. Translated, it gives CASSQDGRSNQPQHF.

The chain links TRBV7-9 to TRBJ1-5; unclear D gene. V was clipped by 1 base and J by 6 bases, with 7 bases between them. The CDR3 totals 13 residues. Germline lookup yields CDR1 SEHNR and CDR2 FQNEAQ (reference sequence). Here the CDR3 reads CASSLGGPQPQHF. CDR3 nucleotides: TGTGCCAGCAGCTTAGGAGGGCCTCAGCCCCAGCATTTT.

The J gene is TRBJ2-3, the V gene TRBV11-3, with 13 bases aligning to TRBD2. The ends lost 3 bases at V and 0 bases at J; junction bases unmatched: 6. The CDR3 length is 18 residues. Germline V gene data show CDR1 as SGHNT and CDR2 as YENEEA. The CDR3 protein is CASSLGLAGFTSTDTQYF. DNA of the CDR3: TGTGCCAGCAGCTTGGGACTAGCGGGGTTCACTAGCACAGATACGCAGTATTTT. The full variable domain, with the rest looked up from reference TRBV11-3 and TRBJ2-3, is EAGVVQSPRYKIIEKKQPVAFWCNPISGHNTLYWYLQNLGQGPELLIRYENEEAVDDSQLPKDRFSAERLKGVDSTLKIQPAELGDSAVYLCASSLGLAGFTSTDTQYFGPGTRLTVL.

The genes are TRBV9 and TRBJ2-3; maybe TRBD2 (7 bases). The germline V gene encodes CDR1 SGDLS and CDR2 YYNGEE. This CDR3 contains 16 residues. The ends were cut back, 3 bases at V and 0 bases at J, with 14 bases in the middle. In DNA, the CDR3 is TGTGCCAGCAGCGCCGAGGCGGGGGCCAGCACAGATACGCAGTATTTT. It yields the protein CASSAEAGASTDTQYF.

V is TRBV30 and J is TRBJ1-1, with 7 bases matching TRBD1. The CDR3 is 13 residues long. Trimming cost V 5 bases and J 5 bases; bases outside gene matches: 8. From germline, CDR1 is GTSNPN and CDR2 SVGIG (reference sequence). For the CDR3, the DNA is TGTGCCTGGTCTCCGGGACAGAGAACTGAAGCTTTCTTT. Its translation is CAWSPGQRTEAFF.

CDR3 loop: CASSLASGGSGNTIYF. CDR3 DNA: TGCGCCAGCAGCTTGGCGTCAGGGGGAAGTGGAAACACCATATATTTT. This chain uses TRBV5-1 with TRBJ1-3, with TRBD1 matching over 7 bases. Looked up from germline, CDR1 is SGHRS and CDR2 is YFSETQ. J gave up 3 bases and V 0 bases, and 6 bases lay outside the gene matches. CDR3 length equals 16 residues.

The chain employs TRBV10-3 and TRBJ1-1; D is perhaps TRBD1 (5 bases). The germline CDR1 and CDR2 sequences are ENHRY and SYGVKD. The germline V and J ends were trimmed by 3 bases and 3 bases, with 11 bases remaining between them. The CDR3 has 14 amino acids. The CDR3 loop is CAISDPSGDTEAFF. The CDR3 nucleotides are TGTGCCATCAGTGATCCCTCGGGGGACACTGAAGCTTTCTTT.

The chain carries TRBV5-5 and TRBJ1-5; D is ambiguous. The germline V gene encodes CDR1 SGHKS and CDR2 YYEKEE (reference sequence). Trimming took off 3 bases at V and 5 bases at J, with 12 bases between the two ends. The CDR3 runs to 14 residues. The CDR3 loop reads CASSSAGSDQPQHF. CDR3 bases: TGTGCCAGCAGCTCTGCGGGGAGCGATCAGCCCCAGCATTTT.

V is TRBV12-3 or TRBV12-4 and J is TRBJ2-5, with D unclear. This CDR3 region has 12 residues. The V end lost 5 bases, the J end lost 5 bases, and 9 bases lay between the germline ends. The CDR3 loop is CASSQAWETQYF. DNA for the CDR3: TGTGCCAGCAGTCAAGCGTGGGAGACCCAGTACTTC.

This chain uses TRBV10-3 with TRBJ2-7, with a possible D match to TRBD1 (6 bases). This CDR3 contains 14 residues. The V end lost 2 bases, the J end lost 3 bases, and 11 bases lay between the germline ends. The germline gives CDR1 ENHRY, CDR2 SYGVKD. The CDR3 loop is CAISEKGVSYEQYF. In nucleotides, the CDR3 is TGTGCCATCAGTGAGAAGGGGGTGAGCTACGAGCAGTACTTC.

The chain links TRBV6-6 to TRBJ2-1, with 14 bases matching TRBD2. With V trimmed by 4 bases and J by 8 bases, 4 bases remained unmatched. In germline, CDR1 is MNHNY, CDR2 SVGAGI (reference sequence). CDR3 length equals 15 residues. CDR3 loop: CASSSGLAGGYEQFF. The CDR3 coding sequence is TGTGCCAGCAGTTCCGGACTAGCGGGAGGTTATGAGCAGTTCTTC.

The chain is built from TRBV5-6 and TRBJ2-1; weak D call: TRBD2 (5 bases). V was clipped by 4 bases and J by 6 bases, with 14 bases between them. The CDR3 covers 14 residues. Per the germline V gene, CDR1 is SGHDT and CDR2 is YYEEEE. CDR3 nucleotides: TGTGCCAGCAGCCTTATCCTAGCCGTCAATGAGCAGTTCTTC. Translation gives CASSLILAVNEQFF.

The rearrangement joins TRBV4-3 to TRBJ2-7; TRBD1 aligns across 9 bases. The CDR3 is made up of 15 amino acids. Trimming took 2 bases from V and 4 from J; bases not matched to a gene: 6. Germline lookup yields CDR1 LGHNA and CDR2 YSLEER. Written as DNA, the CDR3 is TGCGCCAGCAGCCAATCCCGACAGGGGGGGTACGAGCAGTACTTC. Residues: CASSQSRQGGYEQYF.